This T cell receptor (beta chain) was captured in a study of blood T cell repertoires in COVID-19. On the study more broadly: Spain, Italy and the United States supplied samples that represented acute and convalescent COVID-19. PBMCs, B-cell-depleted T cells, or T cells were the source of the cDNA or gDNA that made up the material.

As processed by the authors: Estimation of nucleated cell counts relied on the amplification of reference gene primers. Profiling relied on immunoSEQ multiplex PCR, and the TCRdb table lists in-frame clones only, not all of them. V and J calls and clone size are as listed in that table; D and trimming were resolved from the DNA. The table shows about 190,000 clones, with 85% to 90% occurring only once. V lost 1 base, J lost 4 bases, and 11 bases stayed unmatched. CDR3 length equals 18 residues. Germline assignment: CDR1 LNHNV and CDR2 YYDKDF (reference sequence). This receptor was taken from a woman between 18 and 30 years old who had recovered from COVID-19. The sequenced material came from peripheral blood. The V gene is TRBV15, the J gene TRBJ1-5, with 9 bases identical to TRBD1. CDR3 residues: CATSRARTGVVKNQPQHF. DNA for the CDR3: TGTGCCACCAGCAGAGCTCGGACAGGGGTTGTAAAGAATCAGCCCCAGCATTTT.